The 13 T cell receptor beta chains below all came from one sample that was sequenced in a study of PD-1 blockade in classical Hodgkin lymphoma. All patients relapsed after autologous stem cell transplantation, and brentuximab vedotin exposure varied. CD4+ T cells were purified from thawed PBMCs by magnetic negative selection. Clones were read by immunoSEQ multiplex PCR, and TCRdb kept only the in-frame ones, dropping some. In the table there are 6,000 to 6,500 clones, 78% of which are singletons. The material sequenced was CD4+ T cells from blood, taken at baseline. These TCRs come from a human donor with classical Hodgkin lymphoma.

The CDR3 here is CASSGTVATNEKLFF. The CDR3 nucleotides read TGTGCCAGCAGCGGGACAGTTGCAACTAATGAAAAACTGTTTTTT. The chain joins TRBV7-2 to TRBJ1-4, with 7 bases fitting TRBD1. Trimming at V came to 5 bases and at J to 0 bases, leaving 3 bases not matched to a gene. From germline, CDR1 is SGHTA and CDR2 FQGNSA. This CDR3 is 15 amino acids long. Supplemented by reference TRBV7-2 and TRBJ1-4, the full variable domain reads GAGVSQSPSNKVTEKGKDVELRCDPISGHTALYWYRQSLGQGLEFLIYFQGNSAPDKSGLPSDRFSAERTGGSVSTLTIQRTQQEDSAVYLCASSGTVATNEKLFFGSGTQLSVL.

The chain carries TRBV15 and TRBJ2-1; D is perhaps TRBD2 (5 bases). In germline, CDR1 is LNHNV, CDR2 YYDKDF (reference sequence). The CDR3 has 12 residues. Trimming removed 1 base at V and 7 bases at J, with 5 bases between. The CDR3 sequence: CATSRGGNEQFF. The DNA for the CDR3 is TGTGCCACCAGCAGAGGAGGGAATGAGCAGTTCTTC.

The chain employs TRBV5-3 and TRBJ1-5, with D hard to call. TRBV5-3 falls under the ORF class, with uncertain function. The CDR3 has 15 residues. V lost 8 bases and J lost 1, with 16 bases in between. The CDR3 DNA follows: TGTGCCAGCAGCCTATGGACCGTGAGCAATCAGCCCCAGCATTTT. Amino acids: CASSLWTVSNQPQHF.

V gene TRBV6-6 combines with J gene TRBJ2-6; D ambiguous. CDR3 size: 15 residues. In germline, CDR1 is MNHNY, CDR2 SVGAGI (reference sequence). Trimming shortened V by 2 bases and J by 0 bases, and 5 bases separated the two germline ends. Here the CDR3 DNA reads TGTGCCAGCAGTTACCTAAGCTCTGGGGCCAACGTCCTGACTTTC. It translates to CASSYLSSGANVLTF.

The chain has TRBV4-3 and TRBJ2-5, with 13 nucleotides matching TRBD2. Germline-derived CDR1 and CDR2 are LGHNA and YSLEER. Trimming removed 0 bases from V and 5 bases from J; junction bases left unmatched: 12. The CDR3 totals 19 residues. The CDR3 region is CASSQDPPLGLAGRETQYF. The CDR3 DNA follows: TGCGCCAGCAGCCAAGATCCCCCACTGGGACTAGCGGGGAGGGAGACCCAGTACTTC.

V gene TRBV5-5 combines with J gene TRBJ1-4; tentatively, D is TRBD1 (6 bases). Looked up from germline, CDR1 is SGHKS and CDR2 is YYEKEE (reference sequence). Trimming pared 0 bases from V and 7 bases from J, leaving 16 bases between. This CDR3 is built from 16 residues. Here the CDR3 reads CASSLGRGRWSEKLFF. The CDR3 DNA sequence: TGTGCCAGCAGCTTGGGACGGGGGCGTTGGAGTGAAAAACTGTTTTTT.

This clone occurred once. The rearrangement joins TRBV7-8 to TRBJ2-2, with D unclear. Germline loops: CDR1 SGHVS, CDR2 FQNEAQ. The CDR3 has 14 residues. V lost 5 bases and J 5 bases, leaving 12 bases between the germline ends. Written as DNA, the CDR3 is TGTGCCAGCAGCCGCACGCGCGTGACCGGGGAGCTGTTTTTT. Its protein is CASSRTRVTGELFF.

This clone was recorded a few times. The chain is built from TRBV2 and TRBJ1-5, with D perhaps TRBD1 (5 bases). V was clipped by 3 bases and J by 10 bases, with 13 bases between them. Germline V gene lookup returns CDR1 SNHLY and CDR2 FYNNEI. The CDR3 covers 13 residues. This CDR3 is CASSDRVNLPQHF. CDR3 nucleotide sequence: TGTGCCAGCAGTGACAGGGTCAACCTACCCCAGCATTTT.

The rearrangement joins TRBV5-8 to TRBJ1-2, with 8 bases lining up with TRBD1. Germline V gene data show CDR1 as SGHTS and CDR2 as YDEGEE. After removal of 5 bases from V and 2 bases from J, the junction contained 11 bases not matched to a gene. The CDR3 contains 16 residues. The CDR3 loop reads CASSPRTGKDNYGYTF. The DNA for the CDR3 is TGTGCCAGCAGTCCTAGGACAGGGAAAGACAACTATGGCTACACCTTC.

V usage is TRBV19 and J usage is TRBJ1-1, with a weak D call TRBD1 (6 bases). Germline values: CDR1 LNHDA, CDR2 SQIVND (reference sequence). This CDR3 region has 12 residues. The CDR3 bases are TGTGCGAGCCAGGGGATGAACACTGAAGCTTTCTTT. The encoded protein is CASQGMNTEAFF.

V usage is TRBV6-6 and J usage is TRBJ1-1; D is perhaps TRBD1 (5 bases). The ends were cut back, 6 bases at V and 6 bases at J, with 17 bases in the middle. Germline-derived CDR1 and CDR2 are MNHNY and SVGAGI (reference sequence). The CDR3 loop spans 14 amino acids. CDR3 region: CASSNGQGGAEAFF. Here the CDR3 DNA reads TGTGCCAGCAGCAACGGGCAGGGAGGCGCTGAAGCTTTCTTT.

V usage is TRBV5-6 and J usage is TRBJ1-2; tentatively, D is TRBD1 (5 bases). CDR1 SGHDT and CDR2 YYEEEE come from the germline V gene. Trimming left V 0 bases short and J 8 bases short, with 8 bases between. This CDR3 comprises 12 residues. Here the CDR3 DNA reads TGTGCCAGCAGCTTGGTCCAGGGCGGCTACACCTTC. Translated, it gives CASSLVQGGYTF.

V gene TRBV4-1 combines with J gene TRBJ1-1; 7 bases fit TRBD1. V shed 7 bases and J 4 bases; nucleotides not matched to a gene: 9. The CDR3 is 14 residues long. Germline lookup yields CDR1 MGHRA and CDR2 YSYEKL. In DNA form, the CDR3 reads TGCGCCAGCACGCCGGGACAGTTCTCCACTGAAGCTTTCTTT. Translated, it gives CASTPGQFSTEAFF.